One sample yielded the 12 T cell receptor beta chains listed below, sequenced in a study of blood T cell repertoires in COVID-19. The protocol was immunoSEQ multiplex PCR, while the TCRdb copy is restricted to in-frame clones and leaves out a portion. The table has under 200,000 clones, over 70% seen once; the top ten hold 2.5% to 3%. The sample consisted of peripheral blood. The receptors shown here come from a woman aged 60-70 years with acute or convalescent COVID-19.

This chain connects TRBV4-3 to TRBJ1-6; no definite D call. Trimming cost V 2 bases and J 0 bases, with 8 bases left between them. The CDR3 consists of 16 residues. Germline CDR1 and CDR2: LGHNA and YSLEER. The CDR3 DNA sequence: TGCGCCAGCAGCCAAATACAGAGCTCCTATAATTCACCCCTCCACTTT. It specifies CASSQIQSSYNSPLHF.

The chain recombines TRBV11-2 with TRBJ1-3, with D unresolved. Germline V gives CDR1 SGHAT, CDR2 FQNNGV. V dropped 5 bases and J dropped 6 bases, with 8 bases sitting between them. The CDR3 runs 12 residues. CDR3 in DNA: TGTGCCAGCAGCCCCGACTTAAACACCATATATTTT. Translated, it gives CASSPDLNTIYF.

This chain joins TRBV19 and TRBJ1-5; TRBD1 matches at 7 bases. V dropped 8 bases and J dropped 0; count of bases not matched to a gene: 7. From germline, CDR1 is LNHDA and CDR2 SQIVND (reference sequence). The CDR3 is 15 amino acids. CDR3 sequence reads: CASRQGQYSNQPQHF. CDR3 DNA: TGTGCCAGTCGTCAGGGACAGTATAGCAATCAGCCCCAGCATTTT.

This rearrangement joins TRBV7-8 to TRBJ1-4; unclear D gene. V was pared by 2 bases and J by 11 bases, with 9 bases between. The CDR3 totals 12 residues. Per the germline V gene, CDR1 is SGHVS and CDR2 is FQNEAQ. DNA for the CDR3: TGTGCCAGCAGCTTACGGGAAAGCAAACTGTTTTTT. This gives the protein CASSLRESKLFF.

V usage is TRBV19 and J usage is TRBJ1-5; D is unclear. With 4 bases removed from V and 0 bases from J, the gap between germline ends came to 13 bases. The CDR3 sequence is 16 residues long. Germline V CDR1 and CDR2: LNHDA, SQIVND (reference sequence). The CDR3 DNA reads TGTGCCAGTAGTACCCAACACCTTTATAGCAATCAGCCCCAGCATTTT. It encodes CASSTQHLYSNQPQHF. Together with reference TRBV19 and TRBJ1-5, the CDR3 gives the full variable domain: DGGITQSPKYLFRKEGQNVTLSCEQNLNHDAMYWYRQDPGQGLRLIYYSQIVNDFQKGDIAEGYSVSREKKESFPLTVTSAQKNPTAFYLCASSTQHLYSNQPQHFGDGTRLSIL.

The chain couples TRBV9 to TRBJ2-3, with D possibly matching TRBD2 (7 bases). Germline-derived CDR1 and CDR2 are SGDLS and YYNGEE. The CDR3 spans 16 residues. V was pared by 1 base and J by 1 base, with 13 bases between. CDR3 amino acids: CASSVKGGVGTDTQYF. CDR3 coding DNA: TGTGCCAGCAGCGTAAAAGGGGGGGTAGGCACAGATACGCAGTATTTT.

The chain has TRBV30 and TRBJ2-7; TRBD2 is a possible D gene (5 bases). Looked up from germline, CDR1 is GTSNPN and CDR2 is SVGIG (reference sequence). This CDR3 region has 12 residues. Trimming took 3 bases from V and 3 from J, leaving 9 bases between them. In DNA form, the CDR3 reads TGTGCCTGGAGGGACTTTATCTACGAGCAGTACTTC. The encoded protein is CAWRDFIYEQYF.

This clone has only one observation. V and J are TRBV6-2 or TRBV6-3 and TRBJ2-7; 8 nucleotides agree with TRBD1. CDR1 MNHEY and CDR2 SVGEGT come from the germline V gene. The ends lost 2 bases at V and 0 bases at J; junction bases unmatched: 12. This CDR3 is built from 18 residues. The CDR3 spells CASSYHYGQGRSSYEQYF. In DNA, the CDR3 is TGTGCCAGCAGTTACCATTATGGACAGGGAAGAAGCTCCTACGAGCAGTACTTC.

J is TRBJ1-5 and V is TRBV11-3; perhaps TRBD1 as D (5 bases). The CDR3 extends over 14 amino acids. Trimming pared 1 base from V and 9 bases from J, leaving 13 bases between. From germline, CDR1 is SGHNT and CDR2 YENEEA. The CDR3 sequence: CASSLGGRARPQHF. As DNA, the CDR3 is TGTGCCAGCAGCTTAGGAGGCAGGGCCCGGCCCCAGCATTTT.

This rearrangement joins TRBV27 to TRBJ2-1, with 7 bases identical to TRBD1. Germline trimming cut 6 bases from V and 5 bases from J; bases unmatched to any gene: 7. The germline CDR1 and CDR2 sequences are MNHEY and SMNVEV (reference sequence). The CDR3 covers 14 residues. The CDR3 is CASSPTGADNEQFF. The CDR3 nucleotides read TGTGCCAGCAGCCCCACAGGGGCAGACAATGAGCAGTTCTTC.

The chain employs TRBV5-5 and TRBJ2-1, with 7 bases fitting TRBD1. This CDR3 is 15 amino acids long. V lost 4 bases to trimming and J lost 2 bases; unmatched junction nucleotides: 6. CDR1 SGHKS and CDR2 YYEKEE come from the germline V gene (reference sequence). The chain's CDR3 is CASSQPQGAYNEQFF. CDR3 coding DNA: TGTGCCAGCAGCCAGCCCCAGGGGGCCTACAATGAGCAGTTCTTC.

This clone was seen a single time. This sequence joins TRBV3-1 (or the pseudogene TRBV3-2) and TRBJ2-7, with 9 bases aligning to TRBD1. V trimming: 5 bases; J trimming: 5 bases; junction bases outside the gene matches: 13. The germline V gene has CDR1 LGHDT and CDR2 YNNKEL (reference sequence). This CDR3 spans 16 amino acids. DNA for the CDR3: TGTGCCAGCAGCGCCTGGCCGGGACAGGGTCTCCACGAGCAGTACTTC. Residues: CASSAWPGQGLHEQYF.